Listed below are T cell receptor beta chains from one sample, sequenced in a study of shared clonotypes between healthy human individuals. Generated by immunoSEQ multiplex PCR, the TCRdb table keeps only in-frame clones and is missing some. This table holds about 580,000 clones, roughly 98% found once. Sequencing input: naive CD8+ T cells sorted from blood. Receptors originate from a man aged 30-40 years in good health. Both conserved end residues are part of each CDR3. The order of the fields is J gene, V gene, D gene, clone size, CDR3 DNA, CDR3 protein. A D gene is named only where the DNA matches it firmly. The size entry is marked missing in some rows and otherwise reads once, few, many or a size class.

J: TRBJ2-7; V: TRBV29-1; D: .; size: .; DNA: TGCAGCATTGAAGAGGATCCAGGGGGAGGCGAGCAGTACTTC; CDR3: CSIEEDPGGGEQYF
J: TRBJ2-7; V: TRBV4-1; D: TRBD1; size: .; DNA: TGCGCCAGCAGCCAAAGTGGGACAGGGACCTACGAGCAGTACTTC; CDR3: CASSQSGTGTYEQYF
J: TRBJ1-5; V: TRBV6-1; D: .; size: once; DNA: TGTGCCAGCAGTGACAACCAGCCCCAGCATTTT; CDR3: CASSDNQPQHF
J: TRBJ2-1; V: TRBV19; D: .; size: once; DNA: TGTGCCAGTAGTACCAGGCAGCCTGAACCGCCCTACAATGAGCAGTTCTTC; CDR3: CASSTRQPEPPYNEQFF
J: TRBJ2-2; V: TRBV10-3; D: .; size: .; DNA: TGTGCCATCAGTGTCGGGGGAGGGGAGCTGTTTTTT; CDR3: CAISVGGGELFF
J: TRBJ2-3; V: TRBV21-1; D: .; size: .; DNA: TGTGCCAGCGGTCAACAGGAAACAGATACGCAGTATTTT; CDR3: CASGQQETDTQYF
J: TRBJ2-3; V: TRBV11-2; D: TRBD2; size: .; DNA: TGTGCCAGCAGCTGGACCTTAGCGGGAGCTATTACAGATACGCAGTATTTT; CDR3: CASSWTLAGAITDTQYF
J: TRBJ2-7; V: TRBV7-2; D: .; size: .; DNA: TGTGCCAGCAGCCGAATAGCCCGGGACCGTGGGAACTACGAGCAGTACTTC; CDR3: CASSRIARDRGNYEQYF
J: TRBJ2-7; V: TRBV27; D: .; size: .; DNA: TGTGCCAGCAGTTTATCGAGTGTACGACGGCAGCAGTACTTC; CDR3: CASSLSSVRRQQYF
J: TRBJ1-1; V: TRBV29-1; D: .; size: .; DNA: TGCAGCCACCGCAGGGTGCTGGTAGAAGCTTTCTTT; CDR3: CSHRRVLVEAFF
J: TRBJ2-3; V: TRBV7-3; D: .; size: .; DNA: TGCTTACAAGATACGCAGTATTTT; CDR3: CLQDTQYF
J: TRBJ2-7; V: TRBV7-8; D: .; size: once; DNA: TGTGCCAGCAGCTTAGGCAGGATTGCGTACGAGCAGTACTTC; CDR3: CASSLGRIAYEQYF
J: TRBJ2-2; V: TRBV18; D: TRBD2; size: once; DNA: TGTGCCAGCTCACCACCGGCGGAGCGGGAAATCGGGGAGCTGTTTTTT; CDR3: CASSPPAEREIGELFF
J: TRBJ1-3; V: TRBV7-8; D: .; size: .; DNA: TGTGCCAGCGGGCCCGACGCAGCTGGAAACACCATATATTTT; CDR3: CASGPDAAGNTIYF
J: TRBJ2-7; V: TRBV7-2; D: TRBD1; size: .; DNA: TGTGCCAGCAGCTTATGGGCCGGGACAGCACCCTACGAGCAGTACTTC; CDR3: CASSLWAGTAPYEQYF
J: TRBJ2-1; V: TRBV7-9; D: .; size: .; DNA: TGTGCCAGCAGCCCCCGGCGGGGAGAGCAGTTCTTC; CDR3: CASSPRRGEQFF